This is a list of T cell receptor beta chains from one sample in a study of radiotherapy plus CTLA-4 blockade in lung cancer. Sequenced by immunoSEQ multiplex PCR; TCRdb stores in-frame clones only, minus some. The profile covers tens of thousands of clones, with about 86% appearing a single time and about 2% taken by the ten largest. This specimen was peripheral blood, taken from a patient treated with radiotherapy plus ipilimumab. The receptors stem from a human donor with non-small cell lung cancer who had a partial response to radiotherapy plus ipilimumab. Both conserved end residues are part of each CDR3. D genes are given only for firm matches.

j_gene | v_gene | d_gene | CDR3nt | CDR3aa
TRBJ2-1 | TRBV6-5 | NA | TGTGCCAGCAGCCCCTGGCGGGTAATGAATGAGCAGTTCTTC | CASSPWRVMNEQFF
TRBJ2-7 | TRBV27 | TRBD2 | TGTGCCAGCAGTTTAAGCCTAGCGGGAGGCTACGAGCAGTACTTC | CASSLSLAGGYEQYF
TRBJ2-5 | TRBV9 | TRBD2 | TGTGCCAGCAGCGTAGAGGCGGGACTAGCGGGAGTTCGGGAGACCCAGTACTTC | CASSVEAGLAGVRETQYF
TRBJ2-7 | TRBV5-1 | TRBD1 | TGCGCCAGCAGCTTGAGACAGGGTCCTTACGAGCAGTACTTC | CASSLRQGPYEQYF
TRBJ1-1 | TRBV30 | NA | TGTGCCTGGAGTGTACAGACCGACGTAGAAGCTTTCTTT | CAWSVQTDVEAFF
TRBJ1-1 | TRBV6-5 | NA | TGTGCCAGCAGTTACGACAACTCGGAAGCTTTCTTT | CASSYDNSEAFF
TRBJ2-2 | TRBV27 | TRBD1 | TGTGCCAGCAGAGCCGGGACAGGGGACACCGGGGAGCTGTTTTTT | CASRAGTGDTGELFF
TRBJ2-3 | TRBV30 | TRBD1 | TGTGCCGACAGGGCCCTGAGGGCAGATACGCAGTATTTT | CADRALRADTQYF
TRBJ1-6 | TRBV5-1 | NA | TGCGCCAGCAGCTTGTATGAGGGGGGGGTAGATTCACCCCTCCACTTT | CASSLYEGGVDSPLHF
TRBJ2-1 | TRBV7-9 | TRBD2 | TGTGCCAGCAGCTCGACTAGCGGGAGGGCCGGGTACAATGAGCAGTTCTTC | CASSSTSGRAGYNEQFF
TRBJ2-1 | TRBV27 | NA | TGTGCCAGCAGTTTATCTGCCGGTGGGGGGAATGAGCAGTTCTTC | CASSLSAGGGNEQFF
TRBJ1-2 | TRBV5-6 | NA | TGTGCCAGCAGCTGGGGACAAAGCTATGGCTACACCTTC | CASSWGQSYGYTF
TRBJ2-1 | TRBV6-5 | TRBD2 | TGTGCCAGCACTGGCCTAGCGGGATCCCCAAGAGAGCAGTTCTTC | CASTGLAGSPREQFF
TRBJ2-3 | TRBV6-4 | TRBD2 | TGTGCCAGCAGTGAACGAGCGGGGGGCACAGATACGCAGTATTTT | CASSERAGGTDTQYF
TRBJ1-5 | TRBV18 | NA | TGTGCCAGCTCACCCTCGACAGGTGGCATGAATCAGCCCCAGCATTTT | CASSPSTGGMNQPQHF
TRBJ1-2 | TRBV28 | NA | TGTGCCAGCGCATTCCCGGGAGGACGCTATGGCTACACCTTC | CASAFPGGRYGYTF
TRBJ2-5 | TRBV4-1 | TRBD2 | TGCGCCAGCAGCCAAGGCTCGGCCGAGGGACTAGCGGGAGGGCTGGGGGAGACCCAGTACTTC | CASSQGSAEGLAGGLGETQYF
TRBJ1-2 | TRBV27 | NA | TGTGCCAGCAGTTCCGCAGGGGAGTCTGGCTACACCTTC | CASSSAGESGYTF
TRBJ2-7 | TRBV11-2 | NA | TGTGCCAGCAGCTTGAGACAGGCGATCTCCTACGAGCAGTACTTC | CASSLRQAISYEQYF
TRBJ2-5 | TRBV9 | TRBD2 | TGTGCCAGCAGCGTAGTTGGAACGGGGCGGGGGGAGACCCAGTACTTC | CASSVVGTGRGETQYF
TRBJ1-1 | TRBV6-6 | NA | TGTGCCAGCACCCTACGGGAGAACACTGAAGCTTTCTTT | CASTLRENTEAFF
TRBJ1-1 | TRBV7-9 | NA | TGTGCGGGGGCAGTGAACACTGAAGCTTTCTTT | CAGAVNTEAFF
TRBJ1-5 | TRBV7-8 | NA | TGTGCCAGCTCCCCGGCTGGGGAGTGGGGTCAGCCCCAGCATTTT | CASSPAGEWGQPQHF
TRBJ1-5 | TRBV27 | NA | TGTGCCAGCAGTTACCGGACAGCCCGCAATCAGCCCCAGCATTTT | CASSYRTARNQPQHF
TRBJ2-7 | TRBV5-1 | TRBD1 | TGCGCCAGCAGCTTGGAGACAGGGGCCTACGAGCAGTACTTC | CASSLETGAYEQYF
TRBJ2-3 | TRBV5-1 | NA | TGCGCCAGCAGCCTTCGGACAGGCACAGATACGCAGTATTTT | CASSLRTGTDTQYF
TRBJ1-5 | TRBV19 | NA | TGTGCCAGTAGTACCCAAGACATCCCCAATCAGCCCCAGCATTTT | CASSTQDIPNQPQHF
TRBJ2-7 | TRBV27 | TRBD2 | TGTGCCAGCAGAAGGACTAGCGGTTCCTACGAGCAGTACTTC | CASRRTSGSYEQYF